This T cell receptor (beta chain) came from a study of human T cells and chemical hapten exposure. Whole-study context: During the roughly 24-week study period, patients had diphenylcyclopropenone applied to the scalp every week. From small differences in pooled library volume came most of the variation in per-sample TCR yields. The study, taken as a whole, reports: DPC sensitization produced no change in TCRs with frequency above 1 in 1000.

TCRdb reanalysed the RACE reads using MiXCR and keeps one entry per CDR3 protein. The table records 280,000 or so distinct CDR3 sequences, roughly 8% of them present only once. The CDR3 loop spans 16 amino acids. The ends lost 4 bases at V and 1 base at J; junction bases unmatched: 8. Time point described: pre-sensitization, week 0. Noted treatment: therapeutic diphenylcyclopropenone sensitization with weekly scalp DPC. A few counts support this clonotype. The antigen remains unidentified. Here the sequenced sample was whole blood, taken in connection with sensitization to the hapten diphenylcyclopropenone (DPC). This clonotype was sampled from a young man with alopecia areata. Some clones in this sample may be carry-over from other donors' samples. This chain joins TRBV12-3 or TRBV12-4 and TRBJ2-3; 7 bases are a match to TRBD1. The CDR3 DNA reads TGTGCCAGCAGTTGGAAAGGGGGCTTGGGCACAGATACGCAGTATTTT. Its translation: CASSWKGGLGTDTQYF.